The present T cell receptor beta chain was sequenced within a study of cytomegalovirus exposure and HLA in healthy donors. Background on the study: The same platform was used for the roughly 130 validation repertoires as for the 666 first-cohort repertoires, as reported in a later analysis. Findings and caveats of the study: There were about 160 TCR beta chains listed as cytomegalovirus-associated.

V lost 2 bases, J lost 5 bases, and 11 bases lay in between. CDR1 is SGHKS, CDR2 YYEKEE, per germline (reference sequence). There are 14 residues in the CDR3. TCRdb's table, derived via immunoSEQ multiplex PCR, lists solely in-frame clones and lacks some. The top ten clones hold roughly 2% of a sample with 130,000 or so clones, 70% to 90% of them seen once. Note on this clone: Its matching antigen is unknown.

The validation cohort, a group of over a hundred subjects, included the donors and was separate from the roughly 620-subject first cohort. Sequencing was done on a sample of PBMCs. The receptor comes from a young woman in good health and CMV-seronegative. The V and J genes are TRBV5-5 and TRBJ2-1, with D unresolved. DNA for the CDR3: TGTGCCAGCAGCTTAAAAAGCAAGAACAATGAGCAGTTCTTC. This encodes CASSLKSKNNEQFF.